The present TCR beta chain was sequenced within a study of T cell changes during pregnancy in multiple sclerosis. Trimming removed 0 bases from V and 1 base from J; junction bases left unmatched: 5. From germline, CDR1 is SGHRS and CDR2 YFSETQ. This CDR3 has 17 amino acids. This table comes from immunoSEQ multiplex PCR, and its TCRdb copy is limited to in-frame clones, with some not included. The data contain around 3,500 clones, 80% to 90% of them singletons. Sequenced here: CD8+ T cells from peripheral blood mononuclear cells, sampled in the first trimester of pregnancy. The sequence came from a female donor in good health, enrolled as a control in a pregnancy study. The chain is built from TRBV5-1 and TRBJ2-3; 10 bases fit TRBD2. The CDR3 DNA sequence: TGCGCCAGCAGCTTGGATAGCGGGAGGCTTCGCACAGATACGCAGTATTTT. Translated, it gives CASSLDSGRLRTDTQYF.